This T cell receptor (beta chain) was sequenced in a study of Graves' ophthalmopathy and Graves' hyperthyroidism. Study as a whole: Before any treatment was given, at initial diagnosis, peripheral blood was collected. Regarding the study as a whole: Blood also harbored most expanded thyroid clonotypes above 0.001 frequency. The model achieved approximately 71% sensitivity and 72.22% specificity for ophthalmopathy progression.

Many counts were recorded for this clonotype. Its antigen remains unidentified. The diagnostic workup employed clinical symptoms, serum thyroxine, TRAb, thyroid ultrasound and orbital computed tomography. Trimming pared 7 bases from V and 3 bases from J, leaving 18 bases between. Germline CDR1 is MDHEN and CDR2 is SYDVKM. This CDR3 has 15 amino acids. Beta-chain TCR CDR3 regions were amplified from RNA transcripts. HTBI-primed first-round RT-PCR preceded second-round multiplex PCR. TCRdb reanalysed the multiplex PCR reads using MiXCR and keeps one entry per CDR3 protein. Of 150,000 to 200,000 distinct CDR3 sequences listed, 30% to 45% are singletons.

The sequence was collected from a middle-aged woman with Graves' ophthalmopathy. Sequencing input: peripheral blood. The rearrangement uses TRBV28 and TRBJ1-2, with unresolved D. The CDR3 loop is CASISKGGWYYGYTF. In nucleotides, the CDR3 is TGTGCCAGCATCTCGAAAGGCGGGTGGTACTATGGCTACACCTTC.